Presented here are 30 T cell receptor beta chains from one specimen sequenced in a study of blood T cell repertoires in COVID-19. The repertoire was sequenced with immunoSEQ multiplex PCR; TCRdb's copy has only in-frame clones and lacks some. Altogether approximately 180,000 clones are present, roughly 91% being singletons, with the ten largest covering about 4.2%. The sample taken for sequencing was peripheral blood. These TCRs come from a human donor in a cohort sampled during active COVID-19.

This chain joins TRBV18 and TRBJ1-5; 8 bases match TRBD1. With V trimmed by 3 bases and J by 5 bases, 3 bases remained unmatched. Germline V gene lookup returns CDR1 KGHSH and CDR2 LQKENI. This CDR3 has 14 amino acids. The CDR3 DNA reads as TGTGCCAGCTCACCGTCGACAGGGGATCAGCCCCAGCATTTT. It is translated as CASSPSTGDQPQHF. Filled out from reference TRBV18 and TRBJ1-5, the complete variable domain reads NAGVMQNPRHLVRRRGQEARLRCSPMKGHSHVYWYRQLPEEGLKFMVYLQKENIIDESGMPKERFSAEFPKEGPSILRIQQVVRGDSAAYFCASSPSTGDQPQHFGDGTRLSIL.

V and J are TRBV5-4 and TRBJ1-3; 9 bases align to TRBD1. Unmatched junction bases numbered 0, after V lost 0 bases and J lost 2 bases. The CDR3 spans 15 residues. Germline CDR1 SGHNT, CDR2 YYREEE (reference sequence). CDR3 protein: CASSLGTGAGNTIYF. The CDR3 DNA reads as TGTGCCAGCAGCTTGGGGACAGGGGCTGGAAACACCATATATTTT.

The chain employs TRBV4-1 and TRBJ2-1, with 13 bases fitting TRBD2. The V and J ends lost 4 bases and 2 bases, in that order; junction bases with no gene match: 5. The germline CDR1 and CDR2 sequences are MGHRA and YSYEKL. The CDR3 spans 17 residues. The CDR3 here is CASSRPTSGRAYNEQFF. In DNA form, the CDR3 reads TGCGCCAGCAGCCGCCCTACTAGCGGGAGGGCCTACAATGAGCAGTTCTTC.

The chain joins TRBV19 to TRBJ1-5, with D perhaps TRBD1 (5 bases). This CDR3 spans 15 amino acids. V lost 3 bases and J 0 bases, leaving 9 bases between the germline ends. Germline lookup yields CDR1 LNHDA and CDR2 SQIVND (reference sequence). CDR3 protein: CASSMGQNSNQPQHF. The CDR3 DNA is TGTGCCAGTAGTATGGGGCAGAATAGCAATCAGCCCCAGCATTTT.

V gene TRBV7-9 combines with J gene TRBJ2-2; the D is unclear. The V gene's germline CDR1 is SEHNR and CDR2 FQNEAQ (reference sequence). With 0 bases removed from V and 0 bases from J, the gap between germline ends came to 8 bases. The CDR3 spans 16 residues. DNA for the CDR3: TGTGCCAGCAGCTTAGCCCGCGGAGCGAACACCGGGGAGCTGTTTTTT. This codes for CASSLARGANTGELFF.

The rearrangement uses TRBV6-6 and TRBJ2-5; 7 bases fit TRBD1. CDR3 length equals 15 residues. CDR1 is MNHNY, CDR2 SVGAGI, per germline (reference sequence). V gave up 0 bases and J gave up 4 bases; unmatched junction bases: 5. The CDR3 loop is CASSYSRTGGETQYF. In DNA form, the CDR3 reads TGTGCCAGCAGTTACTCCCGGACAGGCGGAGAGACCCAGTACTTC.

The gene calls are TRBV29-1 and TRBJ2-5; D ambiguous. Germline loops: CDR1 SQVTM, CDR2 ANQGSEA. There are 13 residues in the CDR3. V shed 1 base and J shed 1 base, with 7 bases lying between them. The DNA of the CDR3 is TGCAGCGTTGAAGCGCGGCTCCAAGAGACCCAGTACTTC. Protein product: CSVEARLQETQYF.

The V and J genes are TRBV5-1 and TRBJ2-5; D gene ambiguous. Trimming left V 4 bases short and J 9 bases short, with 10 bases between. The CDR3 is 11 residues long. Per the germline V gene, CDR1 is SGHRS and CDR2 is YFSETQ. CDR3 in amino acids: CASSLREAQYF. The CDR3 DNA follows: TGCGCCAGCAGCCTACGTGAAGCCCAGTACTTC. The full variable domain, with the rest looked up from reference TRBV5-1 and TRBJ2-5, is KAGVTQTPRYLIKTRGQQVTLSCSPISGHRSVSWYQQTPGQGLQFLFEYFSETQRNKGNFPGRFSGRQFSNSRSEMNVSTLELGDSALYLCASSLREAQYFGPGTRLLVL.

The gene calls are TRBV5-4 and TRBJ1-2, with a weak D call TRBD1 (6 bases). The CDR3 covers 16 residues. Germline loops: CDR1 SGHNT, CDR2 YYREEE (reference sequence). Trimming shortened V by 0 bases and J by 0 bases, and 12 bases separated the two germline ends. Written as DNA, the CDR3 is TGTGCCAGCAGCTTGGGTGGACAGCAGACTAACTATGGCTACACCTTC. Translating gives CASSLGGQQTNYGYTF.

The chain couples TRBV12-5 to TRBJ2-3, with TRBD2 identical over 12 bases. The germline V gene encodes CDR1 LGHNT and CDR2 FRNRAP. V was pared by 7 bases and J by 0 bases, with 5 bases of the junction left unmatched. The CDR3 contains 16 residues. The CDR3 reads CASAAGLAGSTDTQYF. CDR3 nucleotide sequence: TGTGCTAGTGCCGCAGGACTAGCGGGGAGCACAGATACGCAGTATTTT.

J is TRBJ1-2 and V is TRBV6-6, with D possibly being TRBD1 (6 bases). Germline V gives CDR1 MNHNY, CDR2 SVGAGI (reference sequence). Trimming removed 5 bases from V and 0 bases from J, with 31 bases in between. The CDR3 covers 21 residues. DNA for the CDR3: TGTGCCAGCAGTCGAATACGGAGGTGGGACACAGGAGCGAAAGCTAACTATGGCTACACCTTC. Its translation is CASSRIRRWDTGAKANYGYTF.

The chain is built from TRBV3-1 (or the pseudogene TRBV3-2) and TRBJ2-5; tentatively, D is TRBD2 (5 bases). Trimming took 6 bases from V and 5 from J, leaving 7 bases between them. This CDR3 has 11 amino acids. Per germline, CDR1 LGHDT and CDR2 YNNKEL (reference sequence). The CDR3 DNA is TGTGCCAGCAGACGGAGGGAGACCCAGTACTTC. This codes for CASRRRETQYF.

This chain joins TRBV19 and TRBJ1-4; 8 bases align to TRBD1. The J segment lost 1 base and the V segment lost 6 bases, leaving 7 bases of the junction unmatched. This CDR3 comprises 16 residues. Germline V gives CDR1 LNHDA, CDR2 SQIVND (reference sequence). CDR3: CASSLDRAGTNEKLFF. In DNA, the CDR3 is TGTGCCAGTAGCCTGGACAGGGCAGGAACTAATGAAAAACTGTTTTTT.

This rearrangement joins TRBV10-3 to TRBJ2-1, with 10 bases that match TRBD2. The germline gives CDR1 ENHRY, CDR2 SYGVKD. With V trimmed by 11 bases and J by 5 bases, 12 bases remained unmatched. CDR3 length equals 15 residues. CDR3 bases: TGTGCCGCCGATGCCGGGACTAGCGATAACAATGAGCAGTTCTTC. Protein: CAADAGTSDNNEQFF.

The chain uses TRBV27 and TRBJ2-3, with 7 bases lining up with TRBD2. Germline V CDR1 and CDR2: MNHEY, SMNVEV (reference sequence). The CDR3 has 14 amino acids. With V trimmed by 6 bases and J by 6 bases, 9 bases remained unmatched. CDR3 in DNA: TGTGCCAGCAGCCTCCCCGGAGCGGGGGATACGCAGTATTTT. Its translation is CASSLPGAGDTQYF.

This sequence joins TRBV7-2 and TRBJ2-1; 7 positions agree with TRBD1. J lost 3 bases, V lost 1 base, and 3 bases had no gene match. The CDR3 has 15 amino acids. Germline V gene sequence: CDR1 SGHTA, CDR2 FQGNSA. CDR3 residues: CASSLGQGDYNEQFF. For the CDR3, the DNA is TGTGCCAGCAGCTTAGGTCAGGGGGACTACAATGAGCAGTTCTTC.

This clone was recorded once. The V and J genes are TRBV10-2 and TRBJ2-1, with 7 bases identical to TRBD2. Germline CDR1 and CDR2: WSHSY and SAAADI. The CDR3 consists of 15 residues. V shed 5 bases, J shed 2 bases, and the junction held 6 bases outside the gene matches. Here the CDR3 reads CASSQTGRTYNEQFF. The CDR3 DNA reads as TGCGCCAGCAGTCAAACCGGGAGGACCTACAATGAGCAGTTCTTC.

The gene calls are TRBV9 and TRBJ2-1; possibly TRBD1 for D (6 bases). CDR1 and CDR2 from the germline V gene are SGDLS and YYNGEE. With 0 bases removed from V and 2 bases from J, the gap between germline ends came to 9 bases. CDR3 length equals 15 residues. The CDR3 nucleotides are TGTGCCAGCAGCGTAGGACAGGCGCCCTACAATGAGCAGTTCTTC. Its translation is CASSVGQAPYNEQFF.

The CDR3 bases are TGCGCCAGCAGCTTGGGACAGGGGACGGACCAGTACTTC. This translates into CASSLGQGTDQYF. The V call is TRBV5-1, the J call TRBJ2-5; 8 bases are shared with TRBD1. Germline V gives CDR1 SGHRS, CDR2 YFSETQ. CDR3 size: 13 residues. The V gene end was trimmed by 0 bases and the J gene end by 10 bases; junction bases not matched to a gene: 5.

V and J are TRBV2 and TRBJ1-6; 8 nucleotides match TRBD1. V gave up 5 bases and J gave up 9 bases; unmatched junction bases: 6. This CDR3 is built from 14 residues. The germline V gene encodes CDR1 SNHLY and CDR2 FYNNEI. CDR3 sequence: CASSSRQGRSPLHF. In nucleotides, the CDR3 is TGTGCCAGCAGTTCTAGACAGGGGCGTTCACCCCTCCACTTT.

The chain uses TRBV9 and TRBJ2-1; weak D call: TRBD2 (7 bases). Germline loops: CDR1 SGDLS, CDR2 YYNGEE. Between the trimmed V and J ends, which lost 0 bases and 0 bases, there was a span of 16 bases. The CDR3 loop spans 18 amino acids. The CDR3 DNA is TGTGCCAGCAGCGTAGGCGTCGGCGGGGGCAGCTCCTACAATGAGCAGTTCTTC. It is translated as CASSVGVGGGSSYNEQFF.

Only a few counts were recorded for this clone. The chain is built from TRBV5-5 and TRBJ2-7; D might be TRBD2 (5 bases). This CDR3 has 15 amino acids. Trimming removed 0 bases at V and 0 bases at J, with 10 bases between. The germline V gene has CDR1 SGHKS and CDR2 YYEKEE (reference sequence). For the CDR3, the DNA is TGTGCCAGCAGCTTGGCTCCAAGCGGCTCCTACGAGCAGTACTTC. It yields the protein CASSLAPSGSYEQYF.

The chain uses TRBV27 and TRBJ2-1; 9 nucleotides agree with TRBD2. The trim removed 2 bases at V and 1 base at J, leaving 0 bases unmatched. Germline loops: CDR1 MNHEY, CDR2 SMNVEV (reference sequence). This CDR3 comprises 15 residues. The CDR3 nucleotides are TGTGCCAGCAGTTTACTAGCGGGATCCTACAATGAGCAGTTCTTC. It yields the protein CASSLLAGSYNEQFF.

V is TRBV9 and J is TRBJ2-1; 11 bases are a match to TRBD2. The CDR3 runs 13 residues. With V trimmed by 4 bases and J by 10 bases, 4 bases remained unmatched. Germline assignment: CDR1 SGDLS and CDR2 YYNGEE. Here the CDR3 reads CASSLRTSGEQFF. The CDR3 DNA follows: TGTGCCAGCAGCCTTAGGACTAGCGGGGAGCAGTTCTTC.

The CDR3 region is CASSTEGQAGDYGYTF. As DNA, the CDR3 is TGTGCCAGCAGTACGGAGGGACAGGCAGGCGACTATGGCTACACCTTC. The chain couples TRBV5-6 to TRBJ1-2, with 8 bases aligning to TRBD1. Germline V gene data show CDR1 as SGHDT and CDR2 as YYEEEE. CDR3 length: 16 amino acids. The junction had 12 bases not matched to a gene; V was cut back by 5 bases and J by 3 bases. The whole variable domain, filled in from reference TRBV5-6 and TRBJ1-2, reads DAGVTQSPTHLIKTRGQQVTLRCSPKSGHDTVSWYQQALGQGPQFIFQYYEEEERQRGNFPDRFSGHQFPNYSSELNVNALLLGDSALYLCASSTEGQAGDYGYTFGSGTRLTVV.

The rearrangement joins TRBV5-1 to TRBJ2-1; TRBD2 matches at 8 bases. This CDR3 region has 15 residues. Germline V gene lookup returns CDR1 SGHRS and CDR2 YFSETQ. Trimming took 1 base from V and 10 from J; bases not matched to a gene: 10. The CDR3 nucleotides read TGCGCCAGCAGCTTGAATAGCGGGGCCAATGTGGAGCAGTTCTTC. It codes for CASSLNSGANVEQFF.

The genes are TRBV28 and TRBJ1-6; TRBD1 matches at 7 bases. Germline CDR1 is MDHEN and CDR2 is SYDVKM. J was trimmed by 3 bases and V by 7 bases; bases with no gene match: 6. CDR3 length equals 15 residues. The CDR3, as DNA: TGTGCCAGCACCCTAGGACAGGTCTATAATTCACCCCTCCACTTT. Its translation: CASTLGQVYNSPLHF.

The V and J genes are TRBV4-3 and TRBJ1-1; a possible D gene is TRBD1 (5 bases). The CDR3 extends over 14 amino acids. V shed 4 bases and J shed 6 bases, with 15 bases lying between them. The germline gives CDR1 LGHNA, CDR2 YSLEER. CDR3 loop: CASSREPGGPEAFF. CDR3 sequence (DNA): TGCGCCAGCAGCCGGGAGCCGGGGGGTCCTGAAGCTTTCTTT.

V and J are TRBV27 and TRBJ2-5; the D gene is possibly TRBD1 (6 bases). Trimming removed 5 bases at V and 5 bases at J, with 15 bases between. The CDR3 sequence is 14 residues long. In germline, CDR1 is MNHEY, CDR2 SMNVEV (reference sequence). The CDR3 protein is CASSARSGVETQYF. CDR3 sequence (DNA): TGTGCCAGCAGTGCAAGATCAGGGGTGGAGACCCAGTACTTC.

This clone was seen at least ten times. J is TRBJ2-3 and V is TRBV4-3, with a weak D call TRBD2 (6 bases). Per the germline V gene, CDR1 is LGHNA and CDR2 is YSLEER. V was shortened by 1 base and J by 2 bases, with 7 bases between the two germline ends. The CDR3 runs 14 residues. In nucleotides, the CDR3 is TGCGCCAGCAGCCAAGCGGGGGACACAGATACGCAGTATTTT. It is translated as CASSQAGDTDTQYF.